This T cell receptor (beta chain) was observed in a study of shared clonotypes between healthy human individuals. As to this clone: Its antigen remains unknown.

This CDR3 comprises 13 residues. V lost 1 base and J 7 bases, leaving 10 bases between the germline ends. Germline values: CDR1 MNHNY, CDR2 SVGAGI (reference sequence). TCRdb's table, derived via immunoSEQ multiplex PCR, lists solely in-frame clones and lacks some. Of roughly 2,000,000 clones listed, about 95% were seen once; the top ten hold roughly 1%. Study findings and constraints: Naive subsets tended to show greater estimated richness than memory subsets.

CD8 cells classed as naive were CD45RO-negative and positively selected for CCR7, excluding terminally differentiated effector memory CD45RA+ cells. The material sequenced was naive CD8+ T cells sorted from blood. This chain connects TRBV6-6 to TRBJ1-2; D might be TRBD1 (5 bases). The sequence was obtained from a man aged 18 to 35 in good health. This CDR3 reads CASSYLGPAGYTF. Written as DNA, the CDR3 is TGTGCCAGCAGTTACTTGGGACCCGCTGGCTACACCTTC.